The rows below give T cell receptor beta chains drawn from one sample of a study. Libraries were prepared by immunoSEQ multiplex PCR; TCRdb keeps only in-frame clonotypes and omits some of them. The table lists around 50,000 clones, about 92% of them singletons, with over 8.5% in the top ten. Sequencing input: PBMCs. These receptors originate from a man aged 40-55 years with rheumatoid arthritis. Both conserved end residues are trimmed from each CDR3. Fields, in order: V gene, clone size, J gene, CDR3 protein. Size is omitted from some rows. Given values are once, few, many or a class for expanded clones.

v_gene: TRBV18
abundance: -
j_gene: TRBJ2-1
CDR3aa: ASALAGDYNEQF

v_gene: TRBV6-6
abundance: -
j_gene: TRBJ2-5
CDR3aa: ASSYLQGAETQY

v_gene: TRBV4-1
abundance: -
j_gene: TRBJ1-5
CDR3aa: ASSQVPDGNQPQH

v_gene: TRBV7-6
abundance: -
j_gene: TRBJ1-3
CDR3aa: ASSLGDTLLGNTIY

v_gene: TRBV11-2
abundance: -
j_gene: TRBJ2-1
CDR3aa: ASSLQGVSEQF

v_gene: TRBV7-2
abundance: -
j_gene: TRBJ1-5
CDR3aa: ASSARRDQPQH

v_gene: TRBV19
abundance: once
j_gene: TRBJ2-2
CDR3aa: ASSIQNTGELF

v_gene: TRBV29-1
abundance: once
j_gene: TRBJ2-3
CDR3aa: SVETGFADTQY

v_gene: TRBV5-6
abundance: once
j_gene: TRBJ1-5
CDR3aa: ASSGTGDDQPQH

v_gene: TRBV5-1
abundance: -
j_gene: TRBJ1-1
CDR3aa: ASSRPGTGVGTEAF

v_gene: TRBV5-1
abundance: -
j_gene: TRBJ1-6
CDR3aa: ASSRDRTGNSPLH

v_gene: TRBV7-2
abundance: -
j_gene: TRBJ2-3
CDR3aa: ASSLETRGPTDTQY

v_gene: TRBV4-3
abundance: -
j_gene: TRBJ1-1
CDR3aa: ASSQDRWGQGSTEAF

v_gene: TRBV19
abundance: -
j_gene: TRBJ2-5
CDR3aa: ASSISGQRETQY

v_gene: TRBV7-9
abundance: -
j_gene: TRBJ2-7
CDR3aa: ASSFEGAGDYEQY

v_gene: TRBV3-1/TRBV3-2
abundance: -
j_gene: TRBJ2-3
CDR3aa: ASSQDLGGRARSVADTQY

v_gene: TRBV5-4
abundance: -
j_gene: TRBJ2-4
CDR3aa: ASSLNRENIQY

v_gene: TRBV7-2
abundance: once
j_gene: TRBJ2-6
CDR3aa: ASSLASSSGANVLT

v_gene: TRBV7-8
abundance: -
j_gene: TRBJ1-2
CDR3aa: ASSPDRGGYT

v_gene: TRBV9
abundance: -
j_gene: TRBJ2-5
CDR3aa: ASSFPLAGGIETQY

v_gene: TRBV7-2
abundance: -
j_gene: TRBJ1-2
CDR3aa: ASSSGPQYGYT

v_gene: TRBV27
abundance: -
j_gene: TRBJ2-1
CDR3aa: ASSPTTGFSYNEQF

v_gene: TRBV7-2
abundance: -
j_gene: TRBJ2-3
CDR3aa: ASSMSGRADTQY

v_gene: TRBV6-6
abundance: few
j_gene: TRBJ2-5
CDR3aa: ASSLTATQETQY

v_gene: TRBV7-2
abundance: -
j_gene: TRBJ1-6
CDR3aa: ASSFDGPLQGSPLH

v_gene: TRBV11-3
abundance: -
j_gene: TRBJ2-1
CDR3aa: ASSLEETGGEQF

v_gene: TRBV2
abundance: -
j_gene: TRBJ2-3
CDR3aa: ASSDQRGSTDTQY

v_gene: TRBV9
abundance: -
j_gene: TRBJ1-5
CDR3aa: ASSSHTGRAGNSNQPQH

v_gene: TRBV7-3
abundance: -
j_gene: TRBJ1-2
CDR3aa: ASSPGTGRRGYT

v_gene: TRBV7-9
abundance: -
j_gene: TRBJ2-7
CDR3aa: ASSLWTGGSREQY

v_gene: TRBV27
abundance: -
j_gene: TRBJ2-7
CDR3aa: ASSRRGSYEQY

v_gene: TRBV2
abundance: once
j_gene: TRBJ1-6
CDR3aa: ASSQVGAGGRNSPLH

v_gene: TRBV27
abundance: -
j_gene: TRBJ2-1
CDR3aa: ASSLPSGRVF

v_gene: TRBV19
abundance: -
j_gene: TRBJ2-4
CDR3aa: ASSMGLTKNIQY

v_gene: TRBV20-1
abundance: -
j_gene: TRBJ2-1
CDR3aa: SARRGNEQF

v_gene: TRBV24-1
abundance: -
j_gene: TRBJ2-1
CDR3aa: ATSDLGGGRPGNNEQF

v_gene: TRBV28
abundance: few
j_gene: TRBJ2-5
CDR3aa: ASSPGASVYQETQY

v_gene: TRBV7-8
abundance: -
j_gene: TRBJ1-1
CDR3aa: ASSFLQGNTEAF

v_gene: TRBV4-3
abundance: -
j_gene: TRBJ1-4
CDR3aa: ASSRTTGRGNEKLF

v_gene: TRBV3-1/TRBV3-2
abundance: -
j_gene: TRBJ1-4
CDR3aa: ASQTPTGEKLF

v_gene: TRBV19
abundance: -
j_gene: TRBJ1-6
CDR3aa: ASSTRRLGEDSPLH

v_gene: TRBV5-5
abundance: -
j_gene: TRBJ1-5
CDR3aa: ASSLTRGAQPQH

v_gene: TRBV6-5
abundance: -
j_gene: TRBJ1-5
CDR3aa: ASNVDGYSNQPQH

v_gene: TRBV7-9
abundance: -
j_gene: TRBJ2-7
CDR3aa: ASSTTTGYYEQY

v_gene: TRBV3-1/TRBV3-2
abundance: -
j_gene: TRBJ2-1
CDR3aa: ASSSGGGGFGYNEQF

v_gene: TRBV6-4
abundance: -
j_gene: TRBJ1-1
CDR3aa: ASSRLWGTEAF

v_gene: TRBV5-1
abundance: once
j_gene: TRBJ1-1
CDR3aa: ASSLAIMGFTEAF

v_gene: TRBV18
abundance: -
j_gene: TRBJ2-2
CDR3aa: ASSPPGRAGELF

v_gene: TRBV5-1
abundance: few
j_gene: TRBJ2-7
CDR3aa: ASRSNRGGSYEQY

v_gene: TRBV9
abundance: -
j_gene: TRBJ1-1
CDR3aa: ASSGAGALNTEAF

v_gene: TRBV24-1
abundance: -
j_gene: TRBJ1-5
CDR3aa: ATGLNQPQH

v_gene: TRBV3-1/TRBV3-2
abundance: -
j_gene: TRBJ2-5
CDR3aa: ASSRRTAVQETQY

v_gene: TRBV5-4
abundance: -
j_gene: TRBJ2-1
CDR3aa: ASSLGRGGLDEQF

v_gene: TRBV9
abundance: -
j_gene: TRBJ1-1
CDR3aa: ASSVKGGVNTEAF